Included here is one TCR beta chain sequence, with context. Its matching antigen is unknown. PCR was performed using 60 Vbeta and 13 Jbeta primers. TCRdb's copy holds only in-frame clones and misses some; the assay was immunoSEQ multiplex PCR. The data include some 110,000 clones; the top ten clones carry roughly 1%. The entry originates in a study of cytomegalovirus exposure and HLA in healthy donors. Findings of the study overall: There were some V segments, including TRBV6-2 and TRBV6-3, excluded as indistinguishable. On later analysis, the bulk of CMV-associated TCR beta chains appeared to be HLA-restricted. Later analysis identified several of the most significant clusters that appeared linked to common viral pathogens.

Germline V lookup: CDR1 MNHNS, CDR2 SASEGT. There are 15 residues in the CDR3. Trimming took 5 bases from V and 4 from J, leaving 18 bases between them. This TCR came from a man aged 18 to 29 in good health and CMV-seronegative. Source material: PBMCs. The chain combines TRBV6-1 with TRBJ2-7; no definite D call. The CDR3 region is CASSRSAGATYEQYF. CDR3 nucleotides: TGTGCCAGCAGTCGATCGGCAGGCGCGACGTACGAGCAGTACTTC.